The subject of this entry is one T cell receptor beta chain. The sample belongs to a study of blood T cell repertoires in COVID-19. TCRdb's copy holds only in-frame clones and misses some; the assay was immunoSEQ multiplex PCR. The repertoire holds about 260,000 clones, with 80% to 90% as singletons. The CDR3 extends over 14 amino acids. Germline loops: CDR1 MGHRA, CDR2 YSYEKL. Trimming took 2 bases from V and 6 from J, leaving 13 bases between them. The origin of this receptor is a man aged 25 to 40 with active or convalescent COVID-19. J is TRBJ1-2 and V is TRBV4-1; TRBD1 is a possible D gene (6 bases). Material for sequencing was peripheral blood. The CDR3 DNA reads as TGCGCCAGCAGCCAAAAACAGGGTATCCATGGCTACACCTTC. Translation: CASSQKQGIHGYTF.